A selection of T cell receptor beta chains follows, all from one sample in a study of cytomegalovirus exposure and HLA in healthy donors. Clones were sequenced by immunoSEQ multiplex PCR, and TCRdb holds only the in-frame ones, with some missing. The table has approximately 150,000 clones, around 80% seen once. Sequencing was done on a sample of PBMCs. These receptors all stem from a woman aged 40 to 50 in good health and CMV-seropositive. CDR3s include the opening cysteine and the closing phenylalanine or tryptophan. The D gene is left open where the match is weak. Clone size is stated in some rows and not others, as once, few, many or a class when expanded.

CDR3aa: CASSTHLAGANTGELFF; CDR3nt: TGTGCCAGCAGCACCCATTTAGCGGGAGCAAACACCGGGGAGCTGTTTTTT; d_gene: TRBD2; j_gene: TRBJ2-2; abundance: NA; v_gene: TRBV9
CDR3aa: CASSFDRGFAQYF; CDR3nt: TGTGCCAGCAGTTTTGACAGGGGATTTGCGCAGTATTTT; d_gene: TRBD1; j_gene: TRBJ2-3; abundance: NA; v_gene: TRBV27
CDR3aa: CASSQDPDTYEQYF; CDR3nt: TGCGCCAGCAGCCAAGACCCAGACACCTACGAGCAGTACTTC; d_gene: NA; j_gene: TRBJ2-7; abundance: NA; v_gene: TRBV4-1
CDR3aa: CASSTGTGDYGYTF; CDR3nt: TGTGCCAGCAGTACCGGGACAGGGGACTATGGCTACACCTTC; d_gene: TRBD1; j_gene: TRBJ1-2; abundance: NA; v_gene: TRBV2
CDR3aa: CAWDKNRMEAFF; CDR3nt: TGTGCCTGGGACAAGAATAGGATGGAAGCTTTCTTT; d_gene: NA; j_gene: TRBJ1-1; abundance: NA; v_gene: TRBV30
CDR3aa: CASNPRQASTDTQYF; CDR3nt: TGTGCCAGCAACCCCAGACAGGCTAGCACAGATACGCAGTATTTT; d_gene: NA; j_gene: TRBJ2-3; abundance: NA; v_gene: TRBV28
CDR3aa: CASSLATLTRLNEQYF; CDR3nt: TGCGCCAGCAGCTTGGCAACGTTGACTCGCCTCAACGAGCAGTACTTC; d_gene: NA; j_gene: TRBJ2-7; abundance: few; v_gene: TRBV5-1
CDR3aa: CASSLATQGADQPQHF; CDR3nt: TGTGCCAGCAGCTTAGCGACGCAGGGGGCTGATCAGCCCCAGCATTTT; d_gene: TRBD1; j_gene: TRBJ1-5; abundance: few; v_gene: TRBV7-9
CDR3aa: CASSLPTGRGELFF; CDR3nt: TGTGCCAGCAGTTTGCCGACAGGGAGGGGGGAGCTGTTTTTT; d_gene: NA; j_gene: TRBJ2-2; abundance: NA; v_gene: TRBV28
CDR3aa: CASTLGQGRTYEQYF; CDR3nt: TGTGCCAGCACCTTAGGACAGGGGCGTACCTACGAGCAGTACTTC; d_gene: TRBD1; j_gene: TRBJ2-7; abundance: NA; v_gene: TRBV2
CDR3aa: CASSDEGDNQPQHF; CDR3nt: TGTGCCAGCAGTGACGAGGGGGACAATCAGCCCCAGCATTTT; d_gene: NA; j_gene: TRBJ1-5; abundance: NA; v_gene: TRBV6-4
CDR3aa: CASSLVVGADTEAFF; CDR3nt: TGTGCCAGCAGCCTGGTCGTGGGGGCTGACACTGAAGCTTTCTTT; d_gene: NA; j_gene: TRBJ1-1; abundance: NA; v_gene: TRBV4-2
CDR3aa: CASSYGTGGAEAFF; CDR3nt: TGTGCCAGCAGTTACGGGACAGGAGGGGCAGAAGCTTTCTTT; d_gene: TRBD1; j_gene: TRBJ1-1; abundance: NA; v_gene: TRBV6-5
CDR3aa: CATSTGGGTNYGYTF; CDR3nt: TGTGCCACCAGCACCGGTGGAGGTACAAACTATGGCTACACCTTC; d_gene: NA; j_gene: TRBJ1-2; abundance: NA; v_gene: TRBV15
CDR3aa: CASSLGQGMFQETQYF; CDR3nt: TGTGCCAGCAGCTTAGGCCAGGGGATGTTCCAAGAGACCCAGTACTTC; d_gene: NA; j_gene: TRBJ2-5; abundance: once; v_gene: TRBV7-9
CDR3aa: CASSGQGVGDTQYF; CDR3nt: TGTGCCAGCAGCGGACAGGGAGTGGGGGATACGCAGTATTTT; d_gene: TRBD1; j_gene: TRBJ2-3; abundance: NA; v_gene: TRBV2
CDR3aa: CSAPTFETQYF; CDR3nt: TGCAGTGCGCCCACTTTCGAGACCCAGTACTTC; d_gene: NA; j_gene: TRBJ2-5; abundance: NA; v_gene: TRBV20-1
CDR3aa: CATRIVALSTDTQYF; CDR3nt: TGTGCCACTAGGATTGTAGCCCTTTCCACAGATACGCAGTATTTT; d_gene: NA; j_gene: TRBJ2-3; abundance: NA; v_gene: TRBV27
CDR3aa: CASTGTAYEQYF; CDR3nt: TGTGCCAGCACCGGGACAGCCTACGAGCAGTACTTC; d_gene: TRBD1; j_gene: TRBJ2-7; abundance: NA; v_gene: TRBV6-6
CDR3aa: CASSRDSTDEKLFF; CDR3nt: TGCGCCAGCAGCCGGGACAGCACCGATGAAAAACTGTTTTTT; d_gene: TRBD1; j_gene: TRBJ1-4; abundance: few; v_gene: TRBV5-1
CDR3aa: CASSVGDYEQYF; CDR3nt: TGTGCCAGCAGCGTAGGAGACTACGAGCAGTACTTC; d_gene: NA; j_gene: TRBJ2-7; abundance: NA; v_gene: TRBV9
CDR3aa: CAISGQDTGELFF; CDR3nt: TGTGCCATCAGCGGACAGGACACCGGGGAGCTGTTTTTT; d_gene: TRBD1; j_gene: TRBJ2-2; abundance: NA; v_gene: TRBV10-3
CDR3aa: CASSEEVASEKLFF; CDR3nt: TGTGCCAGCAGTGAAGAGGTAGCCTCTGAAAAACTGTTTTTT; d_gene: NA; j_gene: TRBJ1-4; abundance: NA; v_gene: TRBV6-1
CDR3aa: CASTPTRTGGDEKLFF; CDR3nt: TGTGCCAGTACCCCAACGAGGACAGGGGGCGATGAAAAACTGTTTTTT; d_gene: TRBD1; j_gene: TRBJ1-4; abundance: NA; v_gene: TRBV19
CDR3aa: CASSVGGLAGQQETQYF; CDR3nt: TGTGCCAGCAGCGTTGGCGGACTAGCGGGCCAACAAGAGACCCAGTACTTC; d_gene: TRBD2; j_gene: TRBJ2-5; abundance: NA; v_gene: TRBV9
CDR3aa: CASSERDSTYNEQFF; CDR3nt: TGTGCCAGCAGTGAAAGGGACAGCACCTACAATGAGCAGTTCTTC; d_gene: TRBD1; j_gene: TRBJ2-1; abundance: NA; v_gene: TRBV2
CDR3aa: CASSFGGLNTGELFF; CDR3nt: TGTGCCAGCAGCTTCGGCGGGTTAAACACCGGGGAGCTGTTTTTT; d_gene: NA; j_gene: TRBJ2-2; abundance: few; v_gene: TRBV5-4
CDR3aa: CVARGGQGEQYF; CDR3nt: TGTGTCGCACGGGGGGGCCAAGGCGAGCAGTACTTC; d_gene: TRBD2; j_gene: TRBJ2-7; abundance: NA; v_gene: TRBV30
CDR3aa: CASTNSYNEQFF; CDR3nt: TGTGCCAGCACTAACTCCTACAATGAGCAGTTCTTC; d_gene: NA; j_gene: TRBJ2-1; abundance: NA; v_gene: TRBV6-4
CDR3aa: CASSAIPGQGTDTQYF; CDR3nt: TGTGCCAGCTCAGCGATACCGGGACAGGGTACAGATACGCAGTATTTT; d_gene: TRBD1; j_gene: TRBJ2-3; abundance: once; v_gene: TRBV18
CDR3aa: CASSLGGGGVYEQYF; CDR3nt: TGTGCCAGCAGCCTGGGGGGTGGTGGTGTGTACGAGCAGTACTTC; d_gene: NA; j_gene: TRBJ2-7; abundance: NA; v_gene: TRBV6-5
CDR3aa: CASTSSGRPYEQYF; CDR3nt: TGTGCCAGCACTTCAAGCGGGAGGCCCTACGAGCAGTACTTC; d_gene: TRBD2; j_gene: TRBJ2-7; abundance: NA; v_gene: TRBV28
CDR3aa: CASSLGGQVNTEAFF; CDR3nt: TGTGCCAGCAGCTTGGGGGGACAGGTTAACACTGAAGCTTTCTTT; d_gene: TRBD1; j_gene: TRBJ1-1; abundance: NA; v_gene: TRBV5-4
CDR3aa: CATSSGTGGGNEQFF; CDR3nt: TGTGCCACCAGCAGTGGGACAGGGGGCGGCAATGAGCAGTTCTTC; d_gene: TRBD1; j_gene: TRBJ2-1; abundance: NA; v_gene: TRBV15
CDR3aa: CASSPTPPGNGNTIYF; CDR3nt: TGTGCCAGCTCACCAACCCCCCCAGGGAATGGGAACACCATATATTTT; d_gene: NA; j_gene: TRBJ1-3; abundance: few; v_gene: TRBV18
CDR3aa: CASRGPRQAYTEAFF; CDR3nt: TGTGCCAGCAGAGGTCCCCGACAGGCCTACACTGAAGCTTTCTTT; d_gene: NA; j_gene: TRBJ1-1; abundance: NA; v_gene: TRBV27
CDR3aa: CASSQLPEGQGWEQFF; CDR3nt: TGTGCCAGCAGCCAACTACCGGAGGGACAGGGCTGGGAGCAGTTCTTC; d_gene: TRBD1; j_gene: TRBJ2-1; abundance: NA; v_gene: TRBV4-2
CDR3aa: CASSQEGLAGGAGELFF; CDR3nt: TGTGCCAGCAGCCAAGAGGGACTAGCGGGGGGGGCCGGGGAGCTGTTTTTT; d_gene: TRBD2; j_gene: TRBJ2-2; abundance: NA; v_gene: TRBV4-2
CDR3aa: CASSTQGASYEQYF; CDR3nt: TGTGCCAGCAGCACCCAGGGGGCCTCCTACGAGCAGTACTTC; d_gene: TRBD1; j_gene: TRBJ2-7; abundance: NA; v_gene: TRBV7-6
CDR3aa: CASSREETQYF; CDR3nt: TGTGCCAGCAGCAGGGAAGAGACCCAGTACTTC; d_gene: NA; j_gene: TRBJ2-5; abundance: NA; v_gene: TRBV2
CDR3aa: CASSLVRGQGMHEAFF; CDR3nt: TGCGCCAGCAGCTTGGTCCGGGGACAGGGGATGCATGAAGCTTTCTTT; d_gene: TRBD1; j_gene: TRBJ1-1; abundance: NA; v_gene: TRBV5-1
CDR3aa: CAWSGQEQYF; CDR3nt: TGTGCCTGGAGCGGACAAGAGCAGTACTTC; d_gene: NA; j_gene: TRBJ2-7; abundance: NA; v_gene: TRBV30
CDR3aa: CASSPNLPGNDGYTF; CDR3nt: TGTGCCAGCAGCCCCAACCTTCCAGGGAATGATGGCTACACCTTC; d_gene: NA; j_gene: TRBJ1-2; abundance: many; v_gene: TRBV9
CDR3aa: CATSSRDRGWEQYF; CDR3nt: TGTGCCACCAGCAGTAGGGACAGGGGGTGGGAGCAGTACTTC; d_gene: TRBD1; j_gene: TRBJ2-7; abundance: NA; v_gene: TRBV15
CDR3aa: CSSSLLSTEAFF; CDR3nt: TGTTCCAGCAGCTTGCTTAGCACTGAAGCTTTCTTT; d_gene: NA; j_gene: TRBJ1-1; abundance: NA; v_gene: TRBV7-9
CDR3aa: CASGTGGFYEQYF; CDR3nt: TGTGCCAGCGGGACAGGGGGCTTTTACGAGCAGTACTTC; d_gene: TRBD1; j_gene: TRBJ2-7; abundance: NA; v_gene: TRBV6-5
CDR3aa: CASSPGGGDTQYF; CDR3nt: TGTGCCAGCAGCCCAGGCGGGGGGGATACGCAGTATTTT; d_gene: TRBD2; j_gene: TRBJ2-3; abundance: NA; v_gene: TRBV9
CDR3aa: CASSLEDPPAREAFF; CDR3nt: TGTGCCAGCAGCTTAGAAGACCCACCCGCTAGGGAAGCTTTCTTT; d_gene: NA; j_gene: TRBJ1-1; abundance: NA; v_gene: TRBV11-1
CDR3aa: CASSGEGSGNQPQHF; CDR3nt: TGTGCCAGCAGTGGAGAGGGAAGTGGCAATCAGCCCCAGCATTTT; d_gene: NA; j_gene: TRBJ1-5; abundance: NA; v_gene: TRBV6-1
CDR3aa: CASSFNREKLFF; CDR3nt: TGTGCCAGCAGCTTTAATCGTGAAAAACTGTTTTTT; d_gene: NA; j_gene: TRBJ1-4; abundance: NA; v_gene: TRBV7-3
CDR3aa: CASNRGYNSPLHF; CDR3nt: TGTGCCAGCAACCGGGGCTATAATTCACCCCTCCACTTT; d_gene: NA; j_gene: TRBJ1-6; abundance: NA; v_gene: TRBV5-8
CDR3aa: CASREEGGTGELFF; CDR3nt: TGCGCCAGCCGGGAGGAGGGTGGCACCGGGGAGCTGTTTTTT; d_gene: TRBD2; j_gene: TRBJ2-2; abundance: NA; v_gene: TRBV10-2
CDR3aa: CASRGSGYTF; CDR3nt: TGTGCCAGCAGGGGGAGTGGCTACACCTTC; d_gene: NA; j_gene: TRBJ1-2; abundance: NA; v_gene: TRBV28
CDR3aa: CASSSPGLAGGRDTQYF; CDR3nt: TGTGCCAGCAGCTCTCCGGGACTAGCGGGAGGTAGAGATACGCAGTATTTT; d_gene: TRBD2; j_gene: TRBJ2-3; abundance: NA; v_gene: TRBV7-3
CDR3aa: CASRSQGETQYF; CDR3nt: TGTGCCAGCAGATCCCAGGGAGAGACCCAGTACTTC; d_gene: NA; j_gene: TRBJ2-5; abundance: NA; v_gene: TRBV28
CDR3aa: CSVDRQVQSLNTEAFF; CDR3nt: TGCAGCGTTGACAGACAAGTCCAAAGTTTGAACACTGAAGCTTTCTTT; d_gene: NA; j_gene: TRBJ1-1; abundance: NA; v_gene: TRBV29-1
CDR3aa: CASSPGDRRYEQYF; CDR3nt: TGTGCCAGCAGCCCGGGGGACAGGCGTTACGAGCAGTACTTC; d_gene: TRBD1; j_gene: TRBJ2-7; abundance: NA; v_gene: TRBV7-2
CDR3aa: CASSVDPRGRGANEQFF; CDR3nt: TGTGCCAGCAGCGTAGATCCCCGCGGGAGAGGCGCCAATGAGCAGTTCTTC; d_gene: TRBD2; j_gene: TRBJ2-1; abundance: NA; v_gene: TRBV9
CDR3aa: CASSLRTGGRDEQFF; CDR3nt: TGTGCCAGCAGCTTAAGGACAGGGGGCAGGGATGAGCAGTTCTTC; d_gene: TRBD1; j_gene: TRBJ2-1; abundance: NA; v_gene: TRBV7-2